This TCR beta chain is from a study of blood T cells in healthy people across ages. Study-wide context: Template-switching capture recovered about one barcoded beta molecule per two T cells.

The study's findings and limits: A greater number of naive CD4+ cells and higher diversity distinguished long-lived donors from aged donors.

For the second PCR, which ran for about 7 to 11 cycles, a sample-barcoded 5' primer and a J-beta primer mix were used. Through a template-switch adaptor with 12 random nucleotides, each cDNA molecule received a tag. MiXCR, run by TCRdb on the 5' RACE reads, gives a single entry per CDR3 protein. Altogether about 800,000 distinct CDR3 sequences are present, 20% to 25% being singletons, with the ten largest covering approximately 4%. Each donor was a healthy Caucasian individual from Russia, aged roughly 6 to 90. Turning to this clonotype: Antigen: not known.

Germline V gene data show CDR1 as SGDLS and CDR2 as YYNGEE. The CDR3 sequence is 14 residues long. This same sample was also taken into another study, of T cells of mothers and their children.

The sequence derives from a boy younger than 18 in good health. Sequenced input: blood. The rearrangement joins TRBV9 to TRBJ2-1; a weak D match, TRBD2 (5 bases). The DNA end is a closer match to TRBJ2-7, so the J assignment may be wrong. CDR3 coding DNA: TGTGCCAGCAGCCCCCAGTTAGGCGGGTACGAGCAGTACTTC. Amino acids: CASSPQLGGYEQYF.